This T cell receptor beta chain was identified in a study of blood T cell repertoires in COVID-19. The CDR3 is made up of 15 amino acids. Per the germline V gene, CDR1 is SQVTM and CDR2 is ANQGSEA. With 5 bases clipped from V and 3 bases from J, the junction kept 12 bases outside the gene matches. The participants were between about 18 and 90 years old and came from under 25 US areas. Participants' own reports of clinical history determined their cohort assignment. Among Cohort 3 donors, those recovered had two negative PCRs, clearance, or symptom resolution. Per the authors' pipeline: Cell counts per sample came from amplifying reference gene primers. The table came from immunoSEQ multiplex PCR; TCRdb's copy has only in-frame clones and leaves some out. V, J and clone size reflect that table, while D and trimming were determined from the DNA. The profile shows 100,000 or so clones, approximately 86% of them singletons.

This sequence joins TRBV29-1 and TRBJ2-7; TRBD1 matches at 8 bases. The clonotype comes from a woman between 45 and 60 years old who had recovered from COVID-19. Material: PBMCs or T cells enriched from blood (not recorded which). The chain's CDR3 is CSVSKGQDLIYEQYF. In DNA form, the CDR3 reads TGCAGCGTTTCTAAGGGACAGGATTTGATCTACGAGCAGTACTTC.